Shown below are 32 T cell receptor beta chains from a single sample sequenced in a study of blood T cell repertoires in COVID-19. The method was immunoSEQ multiplex PCR; TCRdb's version includes in-frame clones alone and lacks a portion of them. This repertoire shows over 130,000 clones, around 89% found once; its top ten account for approximately 2.4%. The sample taken for sequencing was peripheral blood. The receptors come from a human donor with COVID-19, enrolled during active disease. The donor label of this sample is uncertain.

The chain carries TRBV10-3 and TRBJ1-1; D possibly corresponds to TRBD1 (6 bases). CDR3 length: 14 amino acids. The V gene lost 8 bases and the J gene lost 5 bases, with 18 bases spanning the gap. The germline gives CDR1 ENHRY, CDR2 SYGVKD. The CDR3 coding sequence is TGTGCCATCTCGTTTGGGGGCGAACGAACTGAAGCTTTCTTT. Protein product: CAISFGGERTEAFF.

The DNA for the CDR3 is TGCGCCAGCGTCGGGAGAACGAACACAGATACGCAGTATTTT. It codes for CASVGRTNTDTQYF. This sequence joins TRBV5-1 and TRBJ2-3; the D gene is possibly TRBD2 (6 bases). Trimming removed 7 bases from V and 2 bases from J, with 14 bases in between. The CDR3 extends over 14 amino acids. Germline V gene lookup returns CDR1 SGHRS and CDR2 YFSETQ.

DNA for the CDR3: TGTGCCAGCTCACCATCTCCAGGACAGGGGATGCAGACCCAGTACTTC. Translating gives CASSPSPGQGMQTQYF. The chain joins TRBV18 to TRBJ2-5, with 9 bases lining up with TRBD1. Germline loops: CDR1 KGHSH, CDR2 LQKENI. J lost 6 bases, V lost 2 bases, and 10 bases had no gene match. The CDR3 is 16 residues long.

This clone has only one observation. The CDR3 sequence: CASSLTSNVGEQFF. The CDR3 bases are TGTGCCAGCAGCTTAACTAGCAATGTTGGTGAGCAGTTCTTC. This chain links TRBV5-4 with TRBJ2-1; D perhaps matches TRBD2 (6 bases). Per the germline V gene, CDR1 is SGHNT and CDR2 is YYREEE (reference sequence). The CDR3 runs to 14 residues. V lost 2 bases, J lost 9 bases, and 15 bases lay in between.

The rearrangement joins TRBV10-1 to TRBJ1-1; D is unresolved. CDR1 WNHNN and CDR2 SYGVQD come from the germline V gene (reference sequence). Trimming left V 3 bases short and J 6 bases short, with 23 bases between. This CDR3 is 17 amino acids long. CDR3 bases: TGCGCCAGCAGTGACTCAACTATCGGACTTGGAGGTGCTGAAGCTTTCTTT. The encoded protein is CASSDSTIGLGGAEAFF.

The chain joins TRBV4-1 to TRBJ2-1; D is perhaps TRBD1 (5 bases). Trimming removed 0 bases at V and 4 bases at J, with 10 bases between. Per the germline V gene, CDR1 is MGHRA and CDR2 is YSYEKL. CDR3 length equals 15 residues. The CDR3 region is CASSQDGAVYNEQFF. DNA of the CDR3: TGCGCCAGCAGCCAAGATGGGGCGGTTTACAATGAGCAGTTCTTC.

This clone was detected only once. The chain uses TRBV4-2 and TRBJ1-5, with 8 bases that match TRBD1. J lost 1 base, V lost 3 bases, and 5 bases had no gene match. The CDR3 sequence is 16 residues long. Germline-derived CDR1 and CDR2 are LGHNA and YNFKEQ. The CDR3 nucleotides read TGTGCCAGCAGCCAGGGGGACAGGCTAAGCAATCAGCCCCAGCATTTT. Translated, it gives CASSQGDRLSNQPQHF.

The rearrangement joins TRBV11-2 to TRBJ2-7; unclear D gene. CDR1 SGHAT and CDR2 FQNNGV come from the germline V gene. The CDR3 is 14 residues long. The V end lost 0 bases, the J end lost 0 bases, and 6 bases lay between the germline ends. Here the CDR3 reads CASSLDRSSYEQYF. The CDR3 DNA sequence: TGTGCCAGCAGCTTAGACAGGTCCTCCTACGAGCAGTACTTC.

This chain uses TRBV5-1 with TRBJ1-5, with a weak D call TRBD1 (5 bases). The CDR3 totals 16 residues. Trimming pared 0 bases from V and 0 bases from J, leaving 10 bases between. CDR1 is SGHRS and CDR2 is YFSETQ in the germline V gene. The CDR3 nucleotides read TGCGCCAGCAGCTTGGCCGGCAGGGATAGCAATCAGCCCCAGCATTTT. Translating gives CASSLAGRDSNQPQHF.

The CDR3 DNA reads as TGTGCCAGCAGCACTCTAGGGGGCAATGAGCAGTTCTTC. Residues: CASSTLGGNEQFF. J is TRBJ2-1 and V is TRBV7-9; tentative D call: TRBD1 (6 bases). The V gene's germline CDR1 is SEHNR and CDR2 FQNEAQ (reference sequence). The CDR3 loop spans 13 amino acids. With 5 bases removed from V and 6 bases from J, the gap between germline ends came to 11 bases.

The gene calls are TRBV19 and TRBJ1-5; TRBD1 matches 7 bases. The J segment lost 4 bases and the V segment lost 5 bases, leaving 8 bases of the junction unmatched. Germline-derived CDR1 and CDR2 are LNHDA and SQIVND (reference sequence). This CDR3 has 15 residues. The CDR3 is CASSVRQGPNQPQHF. CDR3 nucleotide sequence: TGTGCCAGTAGTGTTAGACAGGGACCTAATCAGCCCCAGCATTTT. Based on the CDR3 plus reference TRBV19 and TRBJ1-5, the full variable domain is DGGITQSPKYLFRKEGQNVTLSCEQNLNHDAMYWYRQDPGQGLRLIYYSQIVNDFQKGDIAEGYSVSREKKESFPLTVTSAQKNPTAFYLCASSVRQGPNQPQHFGDGTRLSIL.

The chain links TRBV7-9 to TRBJ1-1; 8 bases match TRBD1. The CDR3 length is 14 residues. Germline V gives CDR1 SEHNR, CDR2 FQNEAQ (reference sequence). V lost 4 bases to trimming and J lost 8 bases; unmatched junction nucleotides: 9. CDR3 sequence: CASSSLPGQAEAFF. CDR3 sequence (DNA): TGTGCCAGCAGCTCGCTACCGGGACAGGCCGAAGCTTTCTTT.

V is TRBV5-4 and J is TRBJ2-5; 7 bases match TRBD1. The CDR3 loop spans 16 amino acids. J lost 1 base, V lost 4 bases, and 10 bases had no gene match. Looked up from germline, CDR1 is SGHNT and CDR2 is YYREEE (reference sequence). The CDR3 region is CASSAPGTEIQETQYF. Here the CDR3 DNA reads TGTGCCAGCAGCGCTCCCGGGACAGAGATCCAAGAGACCCAGTACTTC.

The rearrangement uses TRBV7-3 and TRBJ2-5; D gene ambiguous. V shed 5 bases and J shed 5 bases, with 12 bases lying between them. Germline CDR1 is SGHTA and CDR2 is FQGTGA. This CDR3 spans 13 amino acids. This CDR3 is CASSPKFGETQYF. The CDR3 nucleotides are TGTGCCAGCAGCCCGAAGTTCGGGGAGACCCAGTACTTC.

V usage is TRBV5-4 and J usage is TRBJ2-7, with a weak D call TRBD1 (6 bases). The CDR3 sequence is 15 residues long. Germline CDR1 reads SGHNT; CDR2 reads YYREEE (reference sequence). Trimming took off 4 bases at V and 2 bases at J, with 16 bases between the two ends. This chain's CDR3 is CASSLQGTAAYEQYF. CDR3 DNA: TGTGCCAGCAGCCTTCAGGGGACCGCCGCCTACGAGCAGTACTTC.

The sample holds a few counts of this clone. The chain combines TRBV5-1 with TRBJ1-1; no clear D gene. The CDR3 is 14 amino acids. Germline-derived CDR1 and CDR2 are SGHRS and YFSETQ. V was trimmed by 1 base and J by 5 bases, leaving 12 bases between them. For the CDR3, the DNA is TGCGCCAGCAGCTTGAGAGGGATGGAAACTGAAGCTTTCTTT. Translating it yields CASSLRGMETEAFF.

V gene TRBV27 combines with J gene TRBJ1-5; tentatively, D is TRBD1 (5 bases). The CDR3 has 14 residues. Looked up from germline, CDR1 is MNHEY and CDR2 is SMNVEV (reference sequence). V was clipped by 3 bases and J by 5 bases, with 11 bases between them. CDR3 residues: CASSFRQGHQPQHF. DNA of the CDR3: TGTGCCAGCAGTTTCCGGCAGGGTCATCAGCCCCAGCATTTT.

The chain is built from TRBV18 and TRBJ1-1; 8 nucleotides match TRBD1. Germline CDR1 and CDR2: KGHSH and LQKENI. V shed 6 bases, J shed 1 base, and the junction held 4 bases outside the gene matches. The CDR3 contains 14 residues. The CDR3 region is CASSRTGTNTEAFF. DNA of the CDR3: TGTGCCAGCTCCAGGACAGGGACGAACACTGAAGCTTTCTTT.

This clone was seen more than once but under ten times. The V gene is TRBV10-3, the J gene TRBJ2-7; TRBD1 is a possible D gene (5 bases). Looked up from germline, CDR1 is ENHRY and CDR2 is SYGVKD. The length of the CDR3 is 15 residues. V was cut by 7 bases and J by 3 bases, with 19 bases left in between. CDR3 coding DNA: TGTGCCATCAAACCCTCTTCAGGGCCCGACTACGAGCAGTACTTC. It codes for CAIKPSSGPDYEQYF.

This clone was detected a few times. The genes are TRBV25-1 and TRBJ1-3; TRBD1 might be the D (5 bases). Per the germline V gene, CDR1 is MGHDK and CDR2 is SYGVNS. This CDR3 contains 14 residues. V was clipped by 5 bases and J by 2 bases, with 10 bases between them. The CDR3 nucleotides are TGTGCCAGCAGTTGGGCAGGGACTGGAAACACCATATATTTT. Encoded protein: CASSWAGTGNTIYF.

The CDR3 DNA reads as TGTGCCATAGGACTTACCTCCTACAATGAGCAGTTCTTC. The encoded protein is CAIGLTSYNEQFF. This chain connects TRBV6-6 to TRBJ2-1; TRBD2 might be the D (5 bases). V was shortened by 10 bases and J by 0 bases, with 10 bases between the two germline ends. Germline lookup yields CDR1 MNHNY and CDR2 SVGAGI (reference sequence). CDR3 length: 13 residues.

This clone occurred once. The rearrangement links TRBV18 to TRBJ2-5; possibly TRBD2 for D (6 bases). The CDR3 contains 14 residues. V lost 2 bases, J lost 1 base, and 8 bases lay in between. Per the germline V gene, CDR1 is KGHSH and CDR2 is LQKENI. CDR3 in amino acids: CASSPTRGQETQYF. The CDR3 DNA reads as TGTGCCAGCTCACCAACGCGGGGCCAAGAGACCCAGTACTTC.

The chain joins TRBV24-1 to TRBJ2-3; possibly TRBD2 for D (5 bases). The germline V gene has CDR1 KGHDR and CDR2 SFDVKD. Trimming removed 3 bases at V and 4 bases at J, with 19 bases between. The CDR3 sequence is 17 residues long. CDR3 amino acids: CATSDGPGIGGPDTQYF. The CDR3 DNA reads as TGTGCCACCAGTGATGGACCGGGCATTGGAGGTCCAGATACGCAGTATTTT.

The genes are TRBV4-1 and TRBJ2-3, with 9 bases aligning to TRBD1. V lost 3 bases to trimming and J lost 6 bases; unmatched junction nucleotides: 10. Germline assignment: CDR1 MGHRA and CDR2 YSYEKL. This CDR3 contains 16 residues. The DNA of the CDR3 is TGCGCCAGCAGCCAGGTAACAGGGGGCACATTGGATACGCAGTATTTT. Amino acid sequence: CASSQVTGGTLDTQYF.

This clone showed up just a few times. This sequence joins TRBV6-2 or TRBV6-3 and TRBJ2-1, with 13 bases matching TRBD2. There are 19 residues in the CDR3. V trimming: 5 bases; J trimming: 8 bases; junction bases outside the gene matches: 18. Per the germline V gene, CDR1 is MNHEY and CDR2 is SVGEGT. The chain's CDR3 is CASSNAGLAGAPGDYEQFF. The CDR3, as DNA: TGTGCCAGCAGTAACGCCGGACTAGCGGGAGCCCCCGGGGATTATGAGCAGTTCTTC.

The gene calls are TRBV19 and TRBJ2-2; the D gene is possibly TRBD1 (5 bases). The V gene lost 11 bases and the J gene lost 0 bases, with 19 bases spanning the gap. The CDR3 runs 16 residues. Germline-derived CDR1 and CDR2 are LNHDA and SQIVND (reference sequence). Here the CDR3 reads CAGCPCAGSNTGELFF. The CDR3 region has the DNA TGTGCCGGATGTCCGTGTGCAGGGTCGAACACCGGGGAGCTGTTTTTT.

The genes are TRBV19 and TRBJ1-2; 9 bases line up with TRBD1. Per the germline V gene, CDR1 is LNHDA and CDR2 is SQIVND (reference sequence). V was pared by 4 bases and J by 3 bases, with 6 bases of the junction left unmatched. The CDR3 sequence is 15 residues long. For the CDR3, the DNA is TGTGCCAGTAGTACCCTACAGGGGGCCCACTATGGCTACACCTTC. It is translated as CASSTLQGAHYGYTF.

V and J are TRBV5-8 and TRBJ2-3, with 7 bases aligning to TRBD2. There are 16 residues in the CDR3. Germline loops: CDR1 SGHTS, CDR2 YDEGEE. J was trimmed by 2 bases and V by 2 bases; bases with no gene match: 8. CDR3 nucleotide sequence: TGTGCCAGCAGCTTTATCGAGGGAGGGCACACAGATACGCAGTATTTT. It specifies CASSFIEGGHTDTQYF.

This chain uses TRBV7-2 with TRBJ1-6; 7 bases map to TRBD1. CDR3 length: 15 amino acids. In germline, CDR1 is SGHTA, CDR2 FQGNSA. V dropped 2 bases and J dropped 9; count of bases not matched to a gene: 7. CDR3 protein: CASSLRGRGSSPLHF. The CDR3 nucleotides read TGTGCCAGCAGCTTAAGGGGGCGGGGCTCTTCACCCCTCCACTTT. Looking up the rest from reference TRBV7-2 and TRBJ1-6 gives the full variable domain: GAGVSQSPSNKVTEKGKDVELRCDPISGHTALYWYRQSLGQGLEFLIYFQGNSAPDKSGLPSDRFSAERTGGSVSTLTIQRTQQEDSAVYLCASSLRGRGSSPLHFGNGTRLTVT.

In this sample, this clone is large (0.1 to 1%). The CDR3 DNA follows: TGTGCTAGTTCACCCGCGGACACCTTCTCCTACGAGCAGTACTTC. It is translated as CASSPADTFSYEQYF. V gene TRBV12-5 combines with J gene TRBJ2-7; D might be TRBD1 (5 bases). The CDR3 is 15 amino acids. The germline gives CDR1 LGHNT, CDR2 FRNRAP. The V and J ends lost 8 bases and 0 bases respectively, with 17 bases between them.

CDR3 in DNA: TGTGCCAGCAGCCACTCAGCGGCGGGAAACAATGAGCAGTTCTTC. Its protein product is CASSHSAAGNNEQFF. The V and J genes are TRBV3-1 (or the pseudogene TRBV3-2) and TRBJ2-1, with D maybe TRBD2 (6 bases). Germline V gives CDR1 LGHDT, CDR2 YNNKEL (reference sequence). The germline V and J ends were trimmed by 3 bases and 5 bases, with 14 bases remaining between them. This CDR3 has 15 amino acids.

CDR3 DNA sequence: TGTGCCAGCACCCCCCGGGCAGGGAGGCTTCAAACTGCTGAAGCTTTCTTT. It encodes CASTPRAGRLQTAEAFF. The chain uses TRBV2 and TRBJ1-1, with a possible D match to TRBD1 (5 bases). The CDR3 is 17 amino acids. In germline, CDR1 is SNHLY, CDR2 FYNNEI. V was cut by 7 bases and J by 6 bases, with 27 bases left in between.